The 21 T cell receptor beta chains below all came from one sample that was sequenced in a study of control samples from healthy donors and cancer patients. This table comes from immunoSEQ multiplex PCR, and its TCRdb copy is limited to in-frame clones, with some not included. In the table there are roughly 23,000 clones, approximately 80% of which are singletons. Sequenced: PBMCs. The source is a man aged 55 to 70 with head and neck cancer.

The chain carries TRBV28 and TRBJ2-7; tentatively, D is TRBD2 (5 bases). The CDR3 is 12 residues long. Germline V gene data show CDR1 as MDHEN and CDR2 as SYDVKM. Trimming shortened V by 7 bases and J by 9 bases, and 16 bases separated the two germline ends. CDR3 sequence (DNA): TGTGCCAGCACCCCGCCCCGGGGTGGGCAGTACTTC. Protein: CASTPPRGGQYF. The full variable domain, rest sourced from reference TRBV28 and TRBJ2-7, is DVKVTQSSRYLVKRTGEKVFLECVQDMDHENMFWYRQDPGLGLRLIYFSYDVKMKEKGDIPEGYSVSREKKERFSLILESASTNQTSMYLCASTPPRGGQYFGPGTRLTVT.

This clone was picked up a small number of times. This chain's CDR3 is CASSPGLAGSLDTQYF. In DNA, the CDR3 is TGTGCCAGTAGCCCGGGCTTGGCGGGGTCTCTAGATACGCAGTATTTT. This chain connects TRBV19 to TRBJ2-3, with a tentative D call TRBD2 (6 bases). Between the trimmed V and J ends, which lost 6 bases and 5 bases, there was a span of 21 bases. The CDR3 spans 16 residues. Germline V gene sequence: CDR1 LNHDA, CDR2 SQIVND (reference sequence).

V usage is TRBV4-2 and J usage is TRBJ2-3; weak D call: TRBD2 (7 bases). Germline loops: CDR1 LGHNA, CDR2 YNFKEQ. The CDR3 consists of 14 residues. Trimming shortened V by 1 base and J by 6 bases, and 11 bases separated the two germline ends. The CDR3 sequence is CASSQGGGRDTQYF. The CDR3 nucleotides are TGTGCCAGCAGCCAAGGGGGGGGCCGGGATACGCAGTATTTT.

The chain employs TRBV11-3 and TRBJ1-4; unclear D gene. Looked up from germline, CDR1 is SGHNT and CDR2 is YENEEA. Trimming cost V 1 base and J 0 bases, with 9 bases left between them. The CDR3 is made up of 16 amino acids. CDR3 in DNA: TGTGCCAGCAGCTTAGGGGCAACTGCAACTAATGAAAAACTGTTTTTT. Protein sequence: CASSLGATATNEKLFF.

This chain connects TRBV4-1 to TRBJ1-2, with D perhaps matching TRBD1 (6 bases). The CDR3 is made up of 15 amino acids. Germline CDR1 is MGHRA and CDR2 is YSYEKL. Trimming left V 0 bases short and J 4 bases short, with 12 bases between. The DNA of the CDR3 is TGCGCCAGCAGCCAAGAGGAGGGGGATGCCTATGGCTACACCTTC. Translation: CASSQEEGDAYGYTF.

This chain connects TRBV5-1 to TRBJ2-2; 9 bases line up with TRBD2. The V gene's germline CDR1 is SGHRS and CDR2 YFSETQ. The V gene end was trimmed by 3 bases and the J gene end by 4 bases; junction bases not matched to a gene: 7. This CDR3 has 16 amino acids. The CDR3 sequence is CASSYSSGKGTGELFF. The CDR3 DNA follows: TGCGCCAGCAGCTACTCTAGCGGGAAGGGCACCGGGGAGCTGTTTTTT.

About this clone itself: This CDR3 is also generated by other DNA sequences in the sample. This chain connects TRBV6-2 or TRBV6-3 to TRBJ1-3; 9 positions match TRBD1. The CDR3 is 18 amino acids. Unmatched junction bases numbered 6, after V lost 0 bases and J lost 0 bases. Germline V lookup: CDR1 MNHEY, CDR2 SVGEGT. The CDR3 is CASSYSTLDRGSGNTIYF. The CDR3 DNA is TGTGCCAGCAGTTACTCGACGTTGGACAGGGGCTCTGGAAACACCATATATTTT.

The chain is built from TRBV10-1 and TRBJ1-1, with D uncertain. The CDR3 loop spans 15 amino acids. CDR1 WNHNN and CDR2 SYGVQD come from the germline V gene (reference sequence). The V and J ends lost 5 bases and 1 base respectively, with 14 bases between them. CDR3 nucleotides: TGCGCCAGCAGTCCGACGGCGGCGGCGAACACTGAAGCTTTCTTT. This codes for CASSPTAAANTEAFF.

This chain links TRBV24-1 with TRBJ2-2; TRBD2 matches 8 bases. V gave up 9 bases and J gave up 1 base; unmatched junction bases: 6. CDR1 is KGHDR, CDR2 SFDVKD, per germline. The CDR3 is 15 residues long. The CDR3 region has the DNA TGTGCCACCCGGGGGGGCGGGAAGAACACCGGGGAGCTGTTTTTT. Translation gives CATRGGGKNTGELFF.

This clone was observed once. The V gene is TRBV25-1, the J gene TRBJ2-1; a possible D gene is TRBD2 (5 bases). Germline CDR1 and CDR2: MGHDK and SYGVNS. The CDR3 covers 14 residues. The V gene lost 3 bases and the J gene lost 7 bases, with 13 bases spanning the gap. CDR3 sequence: CASSETTSSNEQFF. The CDR3 nucleotides read TGTGCCAGCAGTGAGACTACCTCAAGTAATGAGCAGTTCTTC.

This chain uses TRBV20-1 with TRBJ2-7; D gene ambiguous. Trimming removed 3 bases at V and 0 bases at J, with 3 bases between. The germline V gene has CDR1 DFQATT and CDR2 SNEGSKA (reference sequence). This CDR3 spans 11 amino acids. DNA for the CDR3: TGCAGTGCTAGGGCCTCCTACGAGCAGTACTTC. Protein: CSARASYEQYF.

The V call is TRBV5-1, the J call TRBJ2-7; 8 bases align to TRBD2. CDR1 is SGHRS and CDR2 is YFSETQ in the germline V gene. V shed 3 bases, J shed 1 base, and the junction held 6 bases outside the gene matches. The CDR3 is 15 residues long. The chain's CDR3 is CASSSPGLGSYEQYF. DNA for the CDR3: TGCGCCAGCAGCTCGCCGGGACTAGGTTCCTACGAGCAGTACTTC.

V usage is TRBV10-3 and J usage is TRBJ2-5; the D is unclear. Looked up from germline, CDR1 is ENHRY and CDR2 is SYGVKD. This CDR3 is 12 amino acids long. V was trimmed by 7 bases and J by 3 bases, leaving 9 bases between them. DNA for the CDR3: TGTGCCATCAAGGCGGAGAAAGAGACCCAGTACTTC. This sequence encodes CAIKAEKETQYF.

This clone has just one count. The V gene is TRBV7-2, the J gene TRBJ2-7, with unresolved D. Germline-derived CDR1 and CDR2 are SGHTA and FQGNSA. This CDR3 comprises 13 residues. With 5 bases removed from V and 0 bases from J, the gap between germline ends came to 8 bases. CDR3 sequence: CASSGRYSYEQYF. The DNA for the CDR3 is TGTGCCAGCAGCGGAAGGTACTCCTACGAGCAGTACTTC.

This rearrangement joins TRBV5-1 to TRBJ2-6; TRBD2 agrees at 14 bases. The CDR3 is 19 residues long. After removal of 0 bases from V and 2 bases from J, the junction contained 4 bases not matched to a gene. The germline V gene has CDR1 SGHRS and CDR2 YFSETQ. The CDR3 bases are TGCGCCAGCAGCTTGGGACTAGCGGGAGGGCTGGCTGGGGCCAACGTCCTGACTTTC. Translated: CASSLGLAGGLAGANVLTF.

The genes are TRBV30 and TRBJ1-1, with no clear D. Germline V CDR1 and CDR2: GTSNPN, SVGIG (reference sequence). The V gene lost 0 bases and the J gene lost 2 bases, with 7 bases spanning the gap. CDR3 size: 13 residues. The CDR3 nucleotides read TGTGCCTGGAGTGTCGTGGGAAACACTGAAGCTTTCTTT. Amino acid sequence: CAWSVVGNTEAFF.

The rearrangement joins TRBV19 to TRBJ2-5; D gene uncertain. V was clipped by 1 base and J by 1 base, with 4 bases between them. Germline CDR1 is LNHDA and CDR2 is SQIVND (reference sequence). The CDR3 loop spans 13 amino acids. Here the CDR3 DNA reads TGTGCCAGTAGTATAGCCTCCCAAGAGACCCAGTACTTC. This sequence encodes CASSIASQETQYF.

Concerning this clone itself: This sample includes further DNA sequences coding for the same CDR3. The chain employs TRBV6-2 or TRBV6-3 and TRBJ2-7, with 8 bases identical to TRBD1. This CDR3 is built from 14 residues. Germline loops: CDR1 MNHEY, CDR2 SVGEGT. Trimming at V came to 0 bases and at J to 2 bases, leaving 0 bases not matched to a gene. The CDR3 DNA follows: TGTGCCAGCAGTTACTCACAGGGGGCCTACGAGCAGTACTTC. Translating gives CASSYSQGAYEQYF.

V and J are TRBV19 and TRBJ1-5, with D maybe TRBD1 (5 bases). Germline V gene data show CDR1 as LNHDA and CDR2 as SQIVND (reference sequence). V gave up 1 base and J gave up 6 bases, with 10 bases separating them. This CDR3 is 14 amino acids long. Written as DNA, the CDR3 is TGTGCCAGTAGTATAGGGGCAGGGAGTCAGCCCCAGCATTTT. Residues: CASSIGAGSQPQHF.

The chain links TRBV23-1 to TRBJ2-5; D not resolved. TRBV23-1 is placed among ORFs of uncertain function. This CDR3 spans 9 amino acids. V was trimmed by 11 bases and J by 5 bases, leaving 6 bases between them. CDR3 DNA sequence: TGCGCCTGTTGTGAGACCCAGTACTTC. The encoded protein is CACCETQYF.

The V call is TRBV12-3 or TRBV12-4, the J call TRBJ1-2, with D unclear. V shed 6 bases and J shed 7 bases, with 15 bases lying between them. The CDR3 runs 13 residues. CDR3 DNA sequence: TGTGCCAGCAGCCTAGGATTTGCGGGTGGCTACACCTTC. This codes for CASSLGFAGGYTF.